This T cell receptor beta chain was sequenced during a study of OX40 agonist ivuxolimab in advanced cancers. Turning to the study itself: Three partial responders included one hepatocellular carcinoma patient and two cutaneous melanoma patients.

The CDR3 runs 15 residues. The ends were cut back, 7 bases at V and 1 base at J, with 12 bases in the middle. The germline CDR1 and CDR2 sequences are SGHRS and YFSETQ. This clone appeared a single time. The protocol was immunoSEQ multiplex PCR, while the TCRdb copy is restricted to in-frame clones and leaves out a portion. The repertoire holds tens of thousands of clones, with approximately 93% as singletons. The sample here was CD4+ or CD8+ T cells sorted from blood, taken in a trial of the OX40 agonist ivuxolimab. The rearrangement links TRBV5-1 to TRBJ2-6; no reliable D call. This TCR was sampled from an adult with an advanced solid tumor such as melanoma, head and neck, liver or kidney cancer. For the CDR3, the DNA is TGCGCCAGCGTGGCAGACCCTTCTGGGGCCAACGTCCTGACTTTC. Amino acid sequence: CASVADPSGANVLTF. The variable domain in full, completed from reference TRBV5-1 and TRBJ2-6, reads KAGVTQTPRYLIKTRGQQVTLSCSPISGHRSVSWYQQTPGQGLQFLFEYFSETQRNKGNFPGRFSGRQFSNSRSEMNVSTLELGDSALYLCASVADPSGANVLTFGAGSRLTVL.